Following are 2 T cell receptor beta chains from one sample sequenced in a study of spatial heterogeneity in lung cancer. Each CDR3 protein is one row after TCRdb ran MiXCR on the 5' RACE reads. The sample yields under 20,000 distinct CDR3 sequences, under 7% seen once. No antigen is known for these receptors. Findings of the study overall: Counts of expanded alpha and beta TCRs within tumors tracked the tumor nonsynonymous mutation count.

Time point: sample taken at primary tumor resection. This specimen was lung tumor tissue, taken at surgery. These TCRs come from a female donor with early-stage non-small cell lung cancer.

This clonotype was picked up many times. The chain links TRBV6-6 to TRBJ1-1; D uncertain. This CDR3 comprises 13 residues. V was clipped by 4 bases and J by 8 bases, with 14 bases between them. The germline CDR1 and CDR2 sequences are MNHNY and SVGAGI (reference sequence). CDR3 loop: CASSSPPIVEAFF. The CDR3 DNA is TGTGCCAGCAGTTCTCCGCCCATTGTAGAAGCTTTCTTT.

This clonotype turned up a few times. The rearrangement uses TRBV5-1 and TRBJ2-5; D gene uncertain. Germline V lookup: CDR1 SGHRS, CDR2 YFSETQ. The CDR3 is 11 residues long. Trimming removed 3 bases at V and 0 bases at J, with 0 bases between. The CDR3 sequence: CASSYQETQYF. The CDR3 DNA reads TGCGCCAGCAGCTACCAAGAGACCCAGTACTTC.